This TCR beta chain was sequenced for a study of cytomegalovirus exposure and HLA in healthy donors. In the PCR, 60 Vbeta and 13 Jbeta primers were used. Assay used: immunoSEQ multiplex PCR; TCRdb lists only in-frame clones, some missing. The data contain roughly 240,000 clones, around 83% of them singletons. In the case of this clone: Its target is not known.

Germline CDR1 reads MNHNS; CDR2 reads SASEGT. The CDR3 covers 16 residues. The V end was cut by 2 bases, the J end by 0 bases, with 13 bases between. Study-wide results and caveats: Listed as cytomegalovirus-associated were 150 to 200 TCR beta chains. Excluded: some indistinguishable V segments such as TRBV6-2 and TRBV6-3. It was taken for granted in presence/absence analyses that sequencing depth across donors was roughly uniform. Clonal expansion, a later analysis showed, was greater in HLA-associated TCR beta chains than in equally common others.

The origin of this receptor is a girl aged 2-15 years in good health and CMV-seronegative. The sequenced material came from PBMCs. The chain links TRBV6-1 to TRBJ2-5; D gene unclear. The DNA of the CDR3 is TGTGCCAGCAGTGAATGGAGTCACTCCAACCAAGAGACCCAGTACTTC. This gives the protein CASSEWSHSNQETQYF.